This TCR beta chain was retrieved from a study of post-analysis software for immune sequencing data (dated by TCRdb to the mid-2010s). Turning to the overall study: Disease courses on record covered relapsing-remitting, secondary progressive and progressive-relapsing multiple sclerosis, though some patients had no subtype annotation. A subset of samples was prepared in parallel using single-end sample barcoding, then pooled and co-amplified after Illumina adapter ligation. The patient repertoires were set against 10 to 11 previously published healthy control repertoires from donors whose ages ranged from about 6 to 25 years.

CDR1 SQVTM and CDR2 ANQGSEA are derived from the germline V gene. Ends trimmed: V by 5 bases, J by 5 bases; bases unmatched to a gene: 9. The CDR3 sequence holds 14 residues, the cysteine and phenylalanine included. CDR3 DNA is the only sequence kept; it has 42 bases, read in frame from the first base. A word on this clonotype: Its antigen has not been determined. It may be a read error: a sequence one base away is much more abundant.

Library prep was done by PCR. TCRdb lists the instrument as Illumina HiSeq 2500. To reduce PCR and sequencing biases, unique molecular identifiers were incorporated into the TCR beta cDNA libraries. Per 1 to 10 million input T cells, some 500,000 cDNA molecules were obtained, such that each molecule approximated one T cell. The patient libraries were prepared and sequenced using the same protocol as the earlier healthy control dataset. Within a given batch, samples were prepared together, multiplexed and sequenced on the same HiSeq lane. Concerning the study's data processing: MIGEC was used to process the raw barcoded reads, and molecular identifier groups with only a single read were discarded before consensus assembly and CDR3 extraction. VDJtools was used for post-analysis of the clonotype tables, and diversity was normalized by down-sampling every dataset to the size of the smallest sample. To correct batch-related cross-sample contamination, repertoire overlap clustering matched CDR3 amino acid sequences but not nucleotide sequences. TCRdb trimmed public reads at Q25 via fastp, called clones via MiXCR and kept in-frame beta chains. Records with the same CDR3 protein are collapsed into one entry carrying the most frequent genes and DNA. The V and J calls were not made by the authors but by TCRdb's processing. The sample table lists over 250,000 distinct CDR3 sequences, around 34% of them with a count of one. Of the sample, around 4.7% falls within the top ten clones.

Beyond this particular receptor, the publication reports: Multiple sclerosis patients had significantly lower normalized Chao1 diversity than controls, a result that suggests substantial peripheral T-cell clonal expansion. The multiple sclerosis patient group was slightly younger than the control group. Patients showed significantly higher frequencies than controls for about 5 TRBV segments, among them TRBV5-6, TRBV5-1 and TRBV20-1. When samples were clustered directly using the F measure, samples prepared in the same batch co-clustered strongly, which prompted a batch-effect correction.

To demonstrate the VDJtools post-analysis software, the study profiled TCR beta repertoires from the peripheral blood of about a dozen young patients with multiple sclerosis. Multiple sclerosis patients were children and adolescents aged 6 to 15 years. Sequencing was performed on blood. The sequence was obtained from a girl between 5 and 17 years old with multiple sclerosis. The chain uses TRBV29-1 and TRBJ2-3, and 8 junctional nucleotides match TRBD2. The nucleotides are TGCAGCGTTCCAATAGCGGGGAGGGGAGATACGCAGTATTTT. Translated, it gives CSVPIAGRGDTQYF.